One sample yielded the 7 T cell receptor beta chains listed below, sequenced in a study of T cell changes during pregnancy in multiple sclerosis. Produced via immunoSEQ multiplex PCR; TCRdb's table is partial and in-frame only. In the table there are tens of thousands of clones, over 75% of which are singletons. Sequencing used CD8+ T cells from peripheral blood mononuclear cells, obtained in the third trimester of pregnancy. All receptors derive from a female donor with multiple sclerosis, enrolled in a pregnancy study.

This clone has just one count. The rearrangement uses TRBV6-5 and TRBJ1-1; a weak D match, TRBD1 (6 bases). The germline CDR1 and CDR2 sequences are MNHEY and SVGAGI. V shed 5 bases and J shed 2 bases, with 12 bases lying between them. This CDR3 has 14 residues. The CDR3 loop reads CASSTSQGNTEAFF. CDR3 bases: TGTGCCAGCAGTACTTCACAGGGAAACACTGAAGCTTTCTTT.

The genes are TRBV6-5 and TRBJ2-2; maybe TRBD1 (5 bases). Trimming pared 8 bases from V and 6 bases from J, leaving 13 bases between. The germline V gene has CDR1 MNHEY and CDR2 SVGAGI. CDR3 length: 13 amino acids. The CDR3, as DNA: TGTGCCAGCTCGGCAGGGTTTTCCGGGGAGCTGTTTTTT. Its protein is CASSAGFSGELFF.

This chain uses TRBV11-1 with TRBJ1-5; D may be TRBD1 (6 bases). Trimming removed 3 bases at V and 6 bases at J, with 9 bases between. The CDR3 has 13 residues. CDR1 is SGHAT, CDR2 FQDESV, per germline (reference sequence). The CDR3 DNA is TGTGCCAGCAGCTTGGGGGCCACTCAGCCCCAGCATTTT. Its protein is CASSLGATQPQHF.

The chain is built from TRBV5-6 and TRBJ1-2, with 9 bases fitting TRBD1. Germline V CDR1 and CDR2: SGHDT, YYEEEE. With V trimmed by 4 bases and J by 6 bases, 7 bases remained unmatched. The CDR3 extends over 14 amino acids. CDR3 protein: CASSPRDRVHGYTF. The CDR3 region has the DNA TGTGCCAGCAGCCCCAGGGACAGGGTACATGGCTACACCTTC.

This clone was found a few times. The chain links TRBV15 to TRBJ1-1; D possibly corresponds to TRBD1 (6 bases). V lost 1 base, J lost 1 base, and 13 bases lay in between. Germline loops: CDR1 LNHNV, CDR2 YYDKDF (reference sequence). The CDR3 runs to 16 residues. The CDR3 reads CATSRVGTGRNTEAFF. The CDR3 bases are TGTGCCACCAGCAGAGTTGGAACAGGGAGGAACACTGAAGCTTTCTTT.

In this sample, this clone turned up a few times. The gene calls are TRBV19 and TRBJ1-5, with D tentatively TRBD1 (5 bases). This CDR3 spans 14 amino acids. CDR1 LNHDA and CDR2 SQIVND come from the germline V gene (reference sequence). With 7 bases removed from V and 0 bases from J, the gap between germline ends came to 10 bases. The CDR3 DNA is TGTGCCAGTACGACAGTGATTAGCAATCAGCCCCAGCATTTT. The encoded protein is CASTTVISNQPQHF.

This clone occurred once. The chain couples TRBV5-1 to TRBJ1-1; D unclear. The CDR3 covers 13 residues. V was trimmed by 0 bases and J by 6 bases, leaving 9 bases between them. Looked up from germline, CDR1 is SGHRS and CDR2 is YFSETQ. The CDR3 nucleotides are TGCGCCAGCAGCTTGGCCGGGAGCGCTGAAGCTTTCTTT. Its protein is CASSLAGSAEAFF.